This T cell receptor beta chain came from a study of shared clonotypes between healthy human individuals. Study findings and constraints: Rarefaction gave evidence that sorted-subset sequencing remained incomplete despite large depth. A handful of donors shared approximately 5% of their naive CD4 clonotypes. Apart from blood, nothing was sampled; tissue repertoires likely differ.

As for this clone: What it binds is not known.

V dropped 4 bases and J dropped 5; count of bases not matched to a gene: 9. This CDR3 is 18 amino acids long. CDR1 is SGHNT, CDR2 YENEEA, per germline. Clones were read by immunoSEQ multiplex PCR, and TCRdb kept only the in-frame ones, dropping some. The sample records 2 million to 2.5 million clones, roughly 96% being singletons. The sample consisted of naive CD4+ T cells sorted from blood. Subset specified: CD45RA+ positively selected. The V and J genes are TRBV11-3 and TRBJ2-1; 15 bases are a match to TRBD2. This sequence originates from a man aged 18-30 years in good health. In nucleotides, the CDR3 is TGTGCCAGCAGCTCCGGGACTAGCGGGAGGATTATAAACAATGAGCAGTTCTTC. This sequence encodes CASSSGTSGRIINNEQFF. Using reference TRBV11-3 and TRBJ2-1 for the parts outside the CDR3, the full variable domain is EAGVVQSPRYKIIEKKQPVAFWCNPISGHNTLYWYLQNLGQGPELLIRYENEEAVDDSQLPKDRFSAERLKGVDSTLKIQPAELGDSAVYLCASSSGTSGRIINNEQFFGPGTRLTVL.